The 5 T cell receptor beta chains given below trace back to one sample, sequenced in a study of CD8+CD57+ T cells in acquired aplastic anemia. Investigators profiled TCR beta VDJ and CDR3 from genomic DNA template. TCRdb redid the calling of the reads with MiXCR, one entry per CDR3 protein. The profile shows approximately 470,000 distinct CDR3 sequences, more than 25% of them singletons. It was patients with CD8+CD57+ cell expansion by flow cytometry who were chosen for sequencing. Sequencing was performed on sorted CD4+, CD8+, or CD8+CD57+ T cells (not recorded which) from PBMCs. These receptors were obtained from a human donor with aplastic anemia.

This clonotype was seen at least ten times. The chain combines TRBV29-1 with TRBJ1-4, with D perhaps TRBD1 (5 bases). This CDR3 contains 14 residues. The ends were cut back, 6 bases at V and 7 bases at J, with 18 bases in the middle. Germline V gene data show CDR1 as SQVTM and CDR2 as ANQGSEA. DNA for the CDR3: TGCAGCGTAATAGGCCCAGGGATAGGTGAAAAACTGTTTTTT. It yields the protein CSVIGPGIGEKLFF.

A remark on this clonotype: A read error may explain this, as a much larger clone is one base away. The missing conserved phenylalanine or tryptophan at the end of this CDR3 makes a read error likely. The J gene is TRBJ1-6, the V gene TRBV4-3; D is possibly TRBD1 (5 bases). There are 13 residues in the CDR3. Trimming stripped 0 bases from V and 12 bases from J, with 9 bases between. Per the germline V gene, CDR1 is LGHNA and CDR2 is YSLEER. The CDR3 here is CASSQDVQGPLHL. The CDR3 DNA reads as TGCGCCAGCAGCCAAGATGTTCAGGGACCCCTCCACCTT.

This clonotype has at least ten counts. The chain is built from TRBV12-3 or TRBV12-4 and TRBJ2-7; D remains ambiguous. V was trimmed by 3 bases and J by 6 bases, leaving 6 bases between them. The CDR3 totals 11 residues. CDR3 coding DNA: TGTGCCAGCAGTTTCGGCGCCGAGCAGTACTTC. It specifies CASSFGAEQYF.

As concerns this clonotype: A much larger clone differs by one base, so this may be a read error. This chain links TRBV7-2 with TRBJ2-2; D not resolved. The CDR3 runs 13 residues. Germline CDR1 is SGHTA and CDR2 is FQGNSA. V gave up 4 bases and J gave up 6 bases, with 9 bases separating them. DNA for the CDR3: TGTGCCAGCAGCTACAGTCACGCCGGGGAGCTGTTTTTT. Translating it yields CASSYSHAGELFF.

The gene calls are TRBV30 and TRBJ1-1; D gene ambiguous. Germline-derived CDR1 and CDR2 are GTSNPN and SVGIG (reference sequence). With 3 bases removed from V and 3 bases from J, the gap between germline ends came to 14 bases. The length of the CDR3 is 14 residues. The DNA for the CDR3 is TGTGCCTGGAGGGCGGGCGTGAGAGACACTGAAGCTTTCTTT. It translates to CAWRAGVRDTEAFF.